This T cell receptor beta chain originates from a study of shared clonotypes between healthy human individuals (dated by TCRdb to 2018 to 2020). Regarding the study in general: The cohort included a few men and a couple of women between 18 and 49 years of age. To increase sequencing depth and limit assay-specific biases, different laboratories used diverse techniques to prepare libraries and sequence TCR repertoires. Per donor, leukapheresis produced somewhere between about 0.9 and 9 billion PBMCs. For each donor, CD4 naive and CD4 memory were each given three plates, CD8 naive was given two plates, and CD8 memory was given one plate. To estimate repertoire size and how much clonotype sharing occurs between individuals, the study deeply sequenced the blood TCR repertoires of five or six healthy adults.

TCR CDR3 regions were amplified from genomic DNA by multiplex PCR using the deep immunoSEQ assay. For each cell subset, the extracted genomic DNA was distributed evenly across all wells of several immunoSEQ 96-well plates, and each plate served as one replicate. For sorted subsets, around 0.2 ug genomic DNA, equal to 30,000 to 35,000 T cell genomes, was loaded into each replicate PCR. Purified libraries were measured with a Qubit 3.0 fluorometer, size-checked on a Bioanalyzer 2100, and measured again with the KAPA Library Quantification kit. Every immunoSEQ 96-well plate was sequenced on a separate single-read 150-cycle Illumina NextSeq 550 flow cell. The authors' analysis ran thus. Because the immunoSEQ output included only junctional sequences and no quality scores, the filtering could not be the same as the filtering used for full-length reads. Sequences were annotated with PyIR, a Python wrapper for IgBLAST v1.9, using IMGT germline references to assign V/J genes and CDR3. Reads were removed for weak V/J assignments (E-value above 1e-6), missing CDR3, stop codons, out-of-frame junctions, or ambiguous translated residues. V3J clonotypes were defined as sequences sharing the same inferred V gene, J gene, and CDR3 amino acid sequence. Percentage overlap between repertoires was computed as shared unique clonotypes divided by the size of the smaller repertoire. Three approaches were used to assess repertoire richness: RTK rarefaction, the Chao1 estimator, and Recon v2.1 estimates of unobserved clonotypes. Generation probabilities for all TCRbeta clonotypes obtained by the gDNA method from a few donors were computed using OLGA. Entries here come from immuneACCESS through TCRdb and include only in-frame sequences with V and J called. Some clones fail to appear in such tables; in the studies checked, an unresolved V gene covers under half of the shortfall, and the cause of the remainder is unknown. V and J calls plus clone size are reproduced from that table; the DNA served to infer D and trimming. The sample includes approximately 2,000,000 clones, with around 90% observed a single time. The top ten clonotypes cover 0.37% of the sample.

A remark on this clone: The antigen this receptor binds is unknown. No base-level quality is on record; no much larger clone is a single base apart.

The donors were healthy, HIV-negative adults who had no recently reported acute infections or vaccinations. All donors were Caucasian adults living in Nashville, Tennessee, USA. Magnetic negative selection was used to enrich CD4+ T cells, after which naive cells were positively selected on CD45RA and the negative fraction became the memory subset. Blood was collected by leukapheresis, and PBMCs were isolated by Ficoll-Histopaque density gradient centrifugation and then cryopreserved in liquid nitrogen vapor phase. Analytical flow cytometry was used to check the purity and quantity of every magnetically sorted T cell population. Genomic DNA was isolated from each sorted fraction and quantified by UV absorbance on a Nanodrop 2000c. The full study reports these points: Compared with non-shared clonotypes, the clonotypes found in all four sorted-subset donors had higher generation probabilities. Because the study included a small number of donors, the genetic and exposure-history diversity represented was limited. Pairwise subsampling indicated that sequencing depth was expected to affect the degree of clonotype sharing among donors. Sharing across a few donors was observed for around 5% of naive CD4, over 3% of naive CD8, about 2.3% of memory CD4, and roughly 0.43% of memory CD8 clonotypes. Only blood was sampled, and tissue TCR repertoires likely differ from those in blood. Naive subsets generally had larger estimated clonotype richness than memory subsets. Incomplete sequencing was indicated by rarefaction of sorted-subset datasets, despite the large sequencing depth.

The CDR1 and CDR2 encoded by the germline V gene are SGHRS and YFSETQ. From the cysteine up to the phenylalanine, the CDR3 has a length of 14 residues. The DNA shown is the 42-base CDR3, in frame from base 1. V ends up 4 bases short and J 4 bases short, with an unmatched junction base count of 4. The rearranged chain carries TRBV5-1 and TRBJ2-2; TRBD1 aligns with 7 central bases. Sequencing was carried out using naive CD4+ T cells from PBMCs. Read against the paper, the sample's cell subset or site label means: CD45RA+ positively selected. The sequence came from a man between 18 and 35 years old in good health. Some clones in this sample may be carry-over from other donors' samples. The CDR3: CASSIDRVTGELFF. The DNA is TGCGCCAGCAGCATAGACAGGGTCACCGGGGAGCTGTTTTTT.